This T cell receptor beta chain was captured in a study of cytomegalovirus exposure and HLA in healthy donors. The study's findings and limits: An analysis that was carried out later associated 16,951 TCR beta sequences with HLA alleles at 0.05 false discovery rate. Some V segments, including TRBV6-2 and TRBV6-3, were excluded as indistinguishable.

The V gene's germline CDR1 is SGHTA and CDR2 FQGNSA. The CDR3 totals 15 residues. The V and J ends lost 5 bases and 4 bases, in that order; junction bases with no gene match: 7. This clone was seen a few times. Its antigen is unknown. It was with 60 Vbeta and 13 Jbeta primers that the PCR ran. TCRdb's copy holds only in-frame clones and misses some; the assay was immunoSEQ multiplex PCR. The sample consists of 90,000 to 140,000 clones, 70% to 75% of them appearing once. Material for sequencing was PBMCs. The sequence came from a middle-aged man in good health and CMV-seronegative. The chain is built from TRBV7-2 and TRBJ1-5, with 8 bases that match TRBD1. CDR3 region: CASSGRGLSNQPQHF. DNA of the CDR3: TGTGCCAGCAGCGGCAGGGGGCTTAGTAATCAGCCCCAGCATTTT. Based on the CDR3 plus reference TRBV7-2 and TRBJ1-5, the full variable domain is GAGVSQSPSNKVTEKGKDVELRCDPISGHTALYWYRQSLGQGLEFLIYFQGNSAPDKSGLPSDRFSAERTGGSVSTLTIQRTQQEDSAVYLCASSGRGLSNQPQHFGDGTRLSIL.